This record looks at one T cell receptor beta chain sequence and its context. The assay was immunoSEQ multiplex PCR, and TCRdb's table has in-frame clones only and misses some. The sample has about 150,000 clones, 75% to 90% seen once. These data come from a study of blood T cell repertoires in COVID-19. The germline V gene encodes CDR1 SGHRS and CDR2 YFSETQ. The V gene lost 0 bases and the J gene lost 2 bases, with 9 bases spanning the gap. CDR3 length equals 14 residues. Sequencing used peripheral blood. The sequence came from a woman aged 55-70 years with active COVID-19. This chain connects TRBV5-1 to TRBJ2-7; D is ambiguous. This CDR3 reads CASSLAYLAYEQYF. The CDR3 DNA follows: TGCGCCAGCAGCTTGGCCTACCTCGCCTACGAGCAGTACTTC.